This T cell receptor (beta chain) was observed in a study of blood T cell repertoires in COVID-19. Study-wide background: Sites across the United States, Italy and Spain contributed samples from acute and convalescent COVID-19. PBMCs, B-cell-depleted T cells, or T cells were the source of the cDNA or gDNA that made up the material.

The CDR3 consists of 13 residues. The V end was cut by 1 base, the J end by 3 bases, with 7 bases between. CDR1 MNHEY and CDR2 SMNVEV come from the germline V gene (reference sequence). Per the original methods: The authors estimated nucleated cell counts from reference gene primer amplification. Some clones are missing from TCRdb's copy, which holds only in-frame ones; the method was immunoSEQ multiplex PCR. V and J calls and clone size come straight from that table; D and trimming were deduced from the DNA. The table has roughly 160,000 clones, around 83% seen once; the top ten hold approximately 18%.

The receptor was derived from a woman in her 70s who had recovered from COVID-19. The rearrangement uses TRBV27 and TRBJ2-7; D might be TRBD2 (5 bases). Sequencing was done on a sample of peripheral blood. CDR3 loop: CASSLFRGYEQYF. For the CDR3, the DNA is TGTGCCAGCAGTTTATTTCGGGGCTACGAGCAGTACTTC.